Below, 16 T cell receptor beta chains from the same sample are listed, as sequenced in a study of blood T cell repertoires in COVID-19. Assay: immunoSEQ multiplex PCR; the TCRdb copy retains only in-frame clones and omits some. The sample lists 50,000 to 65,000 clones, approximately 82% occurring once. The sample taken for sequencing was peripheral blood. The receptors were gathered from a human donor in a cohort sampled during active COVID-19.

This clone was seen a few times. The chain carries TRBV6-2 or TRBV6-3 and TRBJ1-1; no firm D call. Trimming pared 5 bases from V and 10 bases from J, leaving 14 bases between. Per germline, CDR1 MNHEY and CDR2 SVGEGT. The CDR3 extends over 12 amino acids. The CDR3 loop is CASSHGPLGAFF. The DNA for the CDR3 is TGTGCCAGCAGTCATGGGCCACTTGGAGCTTTCTTT.

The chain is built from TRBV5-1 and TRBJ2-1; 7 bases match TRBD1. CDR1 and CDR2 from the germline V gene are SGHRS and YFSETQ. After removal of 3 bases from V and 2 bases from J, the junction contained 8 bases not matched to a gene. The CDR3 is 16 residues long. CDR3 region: CASSSHPGTAYNEQFF. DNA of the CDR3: TGCGCCAGCAGCTCCCATCCCGGGACAGCCTACAATGAGCAGTTCTTC.

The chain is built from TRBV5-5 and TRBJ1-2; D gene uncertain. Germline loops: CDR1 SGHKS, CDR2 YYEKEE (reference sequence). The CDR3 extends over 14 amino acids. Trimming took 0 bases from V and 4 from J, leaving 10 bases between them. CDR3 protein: CASSLERGIYGYTF. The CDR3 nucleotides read TGTGCCAGCAGCTTGGAACGGGGAATCTATGGCTACACCTTC.

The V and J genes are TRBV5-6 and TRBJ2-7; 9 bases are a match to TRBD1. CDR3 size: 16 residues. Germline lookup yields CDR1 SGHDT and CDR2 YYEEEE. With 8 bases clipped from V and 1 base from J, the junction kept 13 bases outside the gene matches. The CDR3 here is CASQLGGGTGSYEQYF. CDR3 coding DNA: TGTGCCAGTCAACTGGGAGGGGGGACAGGGTCCTACGAGCAGTACTTC.

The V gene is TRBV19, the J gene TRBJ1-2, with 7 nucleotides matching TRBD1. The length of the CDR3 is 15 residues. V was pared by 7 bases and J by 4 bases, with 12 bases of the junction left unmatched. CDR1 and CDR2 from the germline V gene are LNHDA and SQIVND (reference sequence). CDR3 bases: TGTGCCAGTATCATGGACTCTACAGGGGTCTATGGCTACACCTTC. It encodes CASIMDSTGVYGYTF. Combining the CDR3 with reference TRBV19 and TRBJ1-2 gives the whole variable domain DGGITQSPKYLFRKEGQNVTLSCEQNLNHDAMYWYRQDPGQGLRLIYYSQIVNDFQKGDIAEGYSVSREKKESFPLTVTSAQKNPTAFYLCASIMDSTGVYGYTFGSGTRLTVV.

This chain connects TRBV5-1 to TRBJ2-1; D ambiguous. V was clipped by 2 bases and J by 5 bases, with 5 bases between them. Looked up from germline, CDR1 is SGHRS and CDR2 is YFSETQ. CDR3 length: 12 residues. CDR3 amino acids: CASSFGNNEQFF. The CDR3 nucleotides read TGCGCCAGCAGCTTCGGTAACAATGAGCAGTTCTTC.

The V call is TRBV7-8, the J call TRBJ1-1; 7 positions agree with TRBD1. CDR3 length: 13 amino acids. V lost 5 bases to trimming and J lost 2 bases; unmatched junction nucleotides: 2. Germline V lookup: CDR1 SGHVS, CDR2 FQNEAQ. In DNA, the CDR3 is TGTGCCAGCAGCAGACAGGGAAACACTGAAGCTTTCTTT. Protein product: CASSRQGNTEAFF.

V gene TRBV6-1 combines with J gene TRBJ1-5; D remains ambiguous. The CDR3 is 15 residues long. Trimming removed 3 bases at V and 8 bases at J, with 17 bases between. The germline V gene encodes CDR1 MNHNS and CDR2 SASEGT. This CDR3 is CASSDNQNRVKPQHF. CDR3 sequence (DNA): TGTGCCAGCAGTGACAACCAGAATCGGGTCAAGCCCCAGCATTTT.

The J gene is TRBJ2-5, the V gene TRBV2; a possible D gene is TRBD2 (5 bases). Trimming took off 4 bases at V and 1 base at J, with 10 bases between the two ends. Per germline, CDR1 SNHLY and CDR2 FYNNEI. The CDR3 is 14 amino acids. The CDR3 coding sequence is TGTGCCAGCAGTGCCGGGCGGGCCCAAGAGACCCAGTACTTC. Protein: CASSAGRAQETQYF.

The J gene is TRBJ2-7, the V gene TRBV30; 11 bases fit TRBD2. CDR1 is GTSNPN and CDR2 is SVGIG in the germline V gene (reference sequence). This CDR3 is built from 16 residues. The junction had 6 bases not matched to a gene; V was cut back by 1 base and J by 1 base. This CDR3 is CAWSGPTSGASYEQYF. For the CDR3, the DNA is TGTGCCTGGAGTGGCCCGACTAGCGGGGCTTCCTACGAGCAGTACTTC. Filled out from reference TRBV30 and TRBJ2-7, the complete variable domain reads SQTIHQWPATLVQPVGSPLSLECTVEGTSNPNLYWYRQAAGRGLQLLFYSVGIGQISSEVPQNLSASRPQDRQFILSSKKLLLSDSGFYLCAWSGPTSGASYEQYFGPGTRLTVT.

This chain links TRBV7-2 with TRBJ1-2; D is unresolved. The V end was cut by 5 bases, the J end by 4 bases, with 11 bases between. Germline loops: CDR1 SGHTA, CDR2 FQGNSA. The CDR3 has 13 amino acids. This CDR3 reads CASSADLSYGYTF. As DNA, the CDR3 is TGTGCCAGCAGCGCCGACTTAAGCTATGGCTACACCTTC.

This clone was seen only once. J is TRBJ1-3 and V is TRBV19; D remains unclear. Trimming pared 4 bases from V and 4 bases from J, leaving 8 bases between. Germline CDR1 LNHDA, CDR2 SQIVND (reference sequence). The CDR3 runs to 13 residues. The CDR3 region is CASSTRGGNTIYF. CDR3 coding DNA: TGTGCCAGTAGTACCCGGGGAGGAAACACCATATATTTT.

The CDR3, as DNA: TGTGCCAGCAGTGACTCGAGGGGGGGATCAGATACGCAGTATTTT. Its protein product is CASSDSRGGSDTQYF. The rearrangement links TRBV6-4 to TRBJ2-3; D perhaps matches TRBD2 (7 bases). Germline V gene lookup returns CDR1 MRHNA and CDR2 SNTAGT. Trimming cost V 0 bases and J 4 bases, with 11 bases left between them. This CDR3 region has 15 residues.

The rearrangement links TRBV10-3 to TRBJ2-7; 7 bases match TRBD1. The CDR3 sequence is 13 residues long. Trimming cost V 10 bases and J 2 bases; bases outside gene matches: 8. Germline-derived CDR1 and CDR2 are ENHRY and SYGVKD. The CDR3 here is CATCPGQTYEQYF. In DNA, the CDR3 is TGTGCCACCTGCCCGGGACAGACCTACGAGCAGTACTTC.

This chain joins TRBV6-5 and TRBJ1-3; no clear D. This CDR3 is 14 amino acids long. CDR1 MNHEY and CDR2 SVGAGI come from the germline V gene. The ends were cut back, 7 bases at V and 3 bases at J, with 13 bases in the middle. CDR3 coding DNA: TGTGCCAGCAAGGAGGGAGCAGGTGGAAACACCATATATTTT. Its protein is CASKEGAGGNTIYF.

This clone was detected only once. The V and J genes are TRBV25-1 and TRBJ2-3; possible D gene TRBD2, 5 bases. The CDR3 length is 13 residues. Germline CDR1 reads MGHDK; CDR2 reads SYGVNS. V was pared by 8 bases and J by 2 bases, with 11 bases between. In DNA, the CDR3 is TGTGCCAGCGCCCCCGGGAACACAGATACGCAGTATTTT. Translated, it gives CASAPGNTDTQYF.